Listed here are 14 T cell receptor beta chains from one sample, sequenced in a study of T cells in Graves' hyperthyroidism and ophthalmopathy. TCR beta CDR3 sequences were amplified from RNA transcripts. The study used the HTBI primer set for a first-round RT-PCR of the TCR CDR3. MiXCR, applied by TCRdb to the multiplex PCR reads, yields one record per CDR3 protein. Here the sample spans about 740,000 distinct CDR3 sequences, 13% to 15% being singletons. Sequenced input: blood. The receptors shown here come from a woman aged 18-30 years with Graves' hyperthyroidism.

The chain employs TRBV14 and TRBJ1-1; 8 bases line up with TRBD1. The CDR3 runs 16 residues. From germline, CDR1 is SGHDN and CDR2 FVKESK. V was clipped by 0 bases and J by 5 bases; unmatched bases: 8. This CDR3 is CASSQELTGVGTEAFF. The CDR3 bases are TGTGCCAGCAGCCAAGAATTGACAGGGGTTGGTACTGAAGCTTTCTTT.

This clonotype was recorded at least ten times. The chain joins TRBV3-1 to TRBJ2-1; 13 bases line up with TRBD2. The V segment lost 4 bases and the J segment 9 bases; nucleotides outside the gene matches: 3. Germline-derived CDR1 and CDR2 are LGHDT and YNNKEL (reference sequence). The CDR3 length is 14 residues. This CDR3 is CASSPRTSGSEQFF. For the CDR3, the DNA is TGTGCCAGCAGCCCCCGGACTAGCGGGAGTGAGCAGTTCTTC.

V is TRBV19 and J is TRBJ2-1; TRBD2 might be the D (7 bases). Germline assignment: CDR1 LNHDA and CDR2 SQIVND (reference sequence). CDR3 size: 20 residues. V shed 6 bases and J shed 0 bases, with 27 bases lying between them. CDR3 bases: TGTGCCAGTAGGGCTTTCAAGGGGGACGGGGGAGGGAGCTCCTACAATGAGCAGTTCTTC. This translates into CASRAFKGDGGGSSYNEQFF.

This chain uses TRBV27 with TRBJ1-2, with no clear D. The CDR3 is made up of 15 amino acids. CDR1 is MNHEY and CDR2 is SMNVEV in the germline V gene (reference sequence). Trimming removed 4 bases at V and 8 bases at J, with 20 bases between. The CDR3 DNA is TGTGCCAGCAGTTCCCTCTTGACACTGGAAGGAGGCTACACCTTC. Translated, it gives CASSSLLTLEGGYTF.

The genes are TRBV3-1 and TRBJ2-7; the match to TRBD2 covers 13 bases. Germline V gives CDR1 LGHDT, CDR2 YNNKEL (reference sequence). With 6 bases clipped from V and 7 bases from J, the junction kept 6 bases outside the gene matches. The CDR3 is made up of 14 amino acids. The CDR3 protein is CASRGTSGKREQYF. CDR3 DNA sequence: TGTGCCAGCAGAGGGACTAGCGGGAAGCGAGAGCAGTACTTC.

At least ten counts were recorded for this clonotype. The rearrangement links TRBV7-2 to TRBJ2-7; D gene uncertain. Germline V gene data show CDR1 as SGHTA and CDR2 as FQGNSA. CDR3 length equals 14 residues. Trimming cost V 1 base and J 2 bases, with 9 bases left between them. The CDR3 is CASSLGHRTYEQYF. CDR3 bases: TGTGCCAGCAGCTTAGGGCACAGAACCTACGAGCAGTACTTC.

The table lists this clonotype with many counts. The genes are TRBV11-2 and TRBJ2-2; TRBD1 agrees at 12 bases. The germline V gene encodes CDR1 SGHAT and CDR2 FQNNGV. Germline trimming cut 5 bases from V and 6 bases from J; bases unmatched to any gene: 16. The CDR3 runs to 19 residues. In DNA form, the CDR3 reads TGTGCCAGCAGCGCCTACCGGGACAGGGGGCGCGGTGGCGCCGGGGAGCTGTTTTTT. It translates to CASSAYRDRGRGGAGELFF.

The rearrangement joins TRBV12-3 or TRBV12-4 to TRBJ2-3; tentative D call: TRBD1 (6 bases). V was cut by 8 bases and J by 0 bases, with 15 bases left in between. The CDR3 extends over 15 amino acids. CDR3: CASDLTDRSTDTQYF. The CDR3, as DNA: TGTGCCAGCGACCTAACGGACAGAAGCACAGATACGCAGTATTTT.

This clonotype showed up just a few times. The V and J genes are TRBV13 and TRBJ2-1; 13 nucleotides match TRBD2. This CDR3 has 19 residues. V lost 1 base to trimming and J lost 6 bases; unmatched junction nucleotides: 12. Looked up from germline, CDR1 is PRHDT and CDR2 is FYEKMQ (reference sequence). The CDR3 coding sequence is TGTGCCAGCAGCTTAGCTCTAGGACTAGCGGGAGAAGGCAGCAATGAGCAGTTCTTC. Encoded protein: CASSLALGLAGEGSNEQFF.

The chain uses TRBV6-2 or TRBV6-3 and TRBJ2-2; D is undetermined. Germline CDR1 and CDR2: MNHEY and SVGEGT. This CDR3 is built from 15 residues. V lost 5 bases, J lost 0 bases, and 10 bases lay in between. CDR3: CASSLSIANTGELFF. CDR3 nucleotide sequence: TGTGCCAGCAGTCTAAGCATTGCGAACACCGGGGAGCTGTTTTTT.

The chain recombines TRBV19 with TRBJ2-3; D perhaps matches TRBD2 (5 bases). Between the trimmed V and J ends, which lost 6 bases and 1 base, there was a span of 11 bases. The V gene's germline CDR1 is LNHDA and CDR2 SQIVND (reference sequence). The length of the CDR3 is 14 residues. The DNA of the CDR3 is TGTGCCAGTAGGCCAGCCGGGGGCACAGATACGCAGTATTTT. It encodes CASRPAGGTDTQYF.

This clonotype was seen at least ten times. The chain carries TRBV9 and TRBJ2-3, with TRBD1 identical over 12 bases. Germline assignment: CDR1 SGDLS and CDR2 YYNGEE. Germline trimming cut 1 base from V and 10 bases from J; bases unmatched to any gene: 10. This CDR3 has 16 residues. CDR3: CASSVSPGQGAGAQYF. CDR3 sequence (DNA): TGTGCCAGCAGCGTATCTCCGGGACAGGGGGCGGGAGCGCAGTATTTT.

This clonotype was seen many times. This chain links TRBV7-2 with TRBJ2-5; tentatively, D is TRBD2 (5 bases). The CDR3 totals 13 residues. Trimming removed 5 bases from V and 2 bases from J, with 9 bases in between. Germline V gene sequence: CDR1 SGHTA, CDR2 FQGNSA. CDR3 sequence: CASSPQRQETQYF. CDR3 DNA sequence: TGTGCCAGCAGCCCCCAGCGGCAAGAGACCCAGTACTTC.

This clonotype was detected many times. CDR3 residues: CASSLLGLSVNNEQFF. CDR3 bases: TGTGCCAGCAGCTTGCTGGGTCTTTCCGTCAACAATGAGCAGTTCTTC. The chain joins TRBV5-8 to TRBJ2-1; unclear D gene. CDR3 length: 16 amino acids. Germline CDR1 is SGHTS and CDR2 is YDEGEE. Trimming shortened V by 1 base and J by 5 bases, and 16 bases separated the two germline ends. The full variable domain, with the rest looked up from reference TRBV5-8 and TRBJ2-1, is EAGVTQSPTHLIKTRGQQATLRCSPISGHTSVYWYQQALGLGLQFLLWYDEGEERNRGNFPPRFSGRQFPNYSSELNVNALELEDSALYLCASSLLGLSVNNEQFFGPGTRLTVL.